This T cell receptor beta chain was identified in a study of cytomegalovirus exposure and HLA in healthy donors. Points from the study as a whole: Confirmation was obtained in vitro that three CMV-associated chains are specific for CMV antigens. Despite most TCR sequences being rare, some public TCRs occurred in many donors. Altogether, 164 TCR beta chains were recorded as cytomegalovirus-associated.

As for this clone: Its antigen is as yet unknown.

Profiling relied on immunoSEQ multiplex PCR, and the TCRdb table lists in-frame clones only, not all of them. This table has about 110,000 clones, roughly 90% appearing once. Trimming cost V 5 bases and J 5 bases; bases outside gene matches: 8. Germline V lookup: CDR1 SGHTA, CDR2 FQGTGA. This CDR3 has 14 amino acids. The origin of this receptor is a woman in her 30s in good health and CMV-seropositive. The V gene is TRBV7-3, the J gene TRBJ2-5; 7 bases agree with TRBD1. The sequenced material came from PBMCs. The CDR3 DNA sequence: TGTGCCAGCAGCCCGCAAGGGGGCAGGGAGACCCAGTACTTC. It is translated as CASSPQGGRETQYF.